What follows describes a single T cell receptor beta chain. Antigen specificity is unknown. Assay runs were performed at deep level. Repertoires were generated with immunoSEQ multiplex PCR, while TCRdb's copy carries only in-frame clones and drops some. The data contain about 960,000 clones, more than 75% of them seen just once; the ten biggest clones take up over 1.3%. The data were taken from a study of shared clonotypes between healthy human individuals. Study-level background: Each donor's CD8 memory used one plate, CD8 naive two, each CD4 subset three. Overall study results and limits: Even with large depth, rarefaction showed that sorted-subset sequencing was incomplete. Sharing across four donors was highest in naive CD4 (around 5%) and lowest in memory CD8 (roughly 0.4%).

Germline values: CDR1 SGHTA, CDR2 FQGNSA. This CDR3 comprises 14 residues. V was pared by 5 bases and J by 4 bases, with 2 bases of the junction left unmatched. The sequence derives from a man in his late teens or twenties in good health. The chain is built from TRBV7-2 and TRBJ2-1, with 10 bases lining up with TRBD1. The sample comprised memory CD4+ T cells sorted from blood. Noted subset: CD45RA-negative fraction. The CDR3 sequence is CASSTGQGYNEQFF. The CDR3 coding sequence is TGTGCCAGCAGCACGGGACAGGGGTACAATGAGCAGTTCTTC.